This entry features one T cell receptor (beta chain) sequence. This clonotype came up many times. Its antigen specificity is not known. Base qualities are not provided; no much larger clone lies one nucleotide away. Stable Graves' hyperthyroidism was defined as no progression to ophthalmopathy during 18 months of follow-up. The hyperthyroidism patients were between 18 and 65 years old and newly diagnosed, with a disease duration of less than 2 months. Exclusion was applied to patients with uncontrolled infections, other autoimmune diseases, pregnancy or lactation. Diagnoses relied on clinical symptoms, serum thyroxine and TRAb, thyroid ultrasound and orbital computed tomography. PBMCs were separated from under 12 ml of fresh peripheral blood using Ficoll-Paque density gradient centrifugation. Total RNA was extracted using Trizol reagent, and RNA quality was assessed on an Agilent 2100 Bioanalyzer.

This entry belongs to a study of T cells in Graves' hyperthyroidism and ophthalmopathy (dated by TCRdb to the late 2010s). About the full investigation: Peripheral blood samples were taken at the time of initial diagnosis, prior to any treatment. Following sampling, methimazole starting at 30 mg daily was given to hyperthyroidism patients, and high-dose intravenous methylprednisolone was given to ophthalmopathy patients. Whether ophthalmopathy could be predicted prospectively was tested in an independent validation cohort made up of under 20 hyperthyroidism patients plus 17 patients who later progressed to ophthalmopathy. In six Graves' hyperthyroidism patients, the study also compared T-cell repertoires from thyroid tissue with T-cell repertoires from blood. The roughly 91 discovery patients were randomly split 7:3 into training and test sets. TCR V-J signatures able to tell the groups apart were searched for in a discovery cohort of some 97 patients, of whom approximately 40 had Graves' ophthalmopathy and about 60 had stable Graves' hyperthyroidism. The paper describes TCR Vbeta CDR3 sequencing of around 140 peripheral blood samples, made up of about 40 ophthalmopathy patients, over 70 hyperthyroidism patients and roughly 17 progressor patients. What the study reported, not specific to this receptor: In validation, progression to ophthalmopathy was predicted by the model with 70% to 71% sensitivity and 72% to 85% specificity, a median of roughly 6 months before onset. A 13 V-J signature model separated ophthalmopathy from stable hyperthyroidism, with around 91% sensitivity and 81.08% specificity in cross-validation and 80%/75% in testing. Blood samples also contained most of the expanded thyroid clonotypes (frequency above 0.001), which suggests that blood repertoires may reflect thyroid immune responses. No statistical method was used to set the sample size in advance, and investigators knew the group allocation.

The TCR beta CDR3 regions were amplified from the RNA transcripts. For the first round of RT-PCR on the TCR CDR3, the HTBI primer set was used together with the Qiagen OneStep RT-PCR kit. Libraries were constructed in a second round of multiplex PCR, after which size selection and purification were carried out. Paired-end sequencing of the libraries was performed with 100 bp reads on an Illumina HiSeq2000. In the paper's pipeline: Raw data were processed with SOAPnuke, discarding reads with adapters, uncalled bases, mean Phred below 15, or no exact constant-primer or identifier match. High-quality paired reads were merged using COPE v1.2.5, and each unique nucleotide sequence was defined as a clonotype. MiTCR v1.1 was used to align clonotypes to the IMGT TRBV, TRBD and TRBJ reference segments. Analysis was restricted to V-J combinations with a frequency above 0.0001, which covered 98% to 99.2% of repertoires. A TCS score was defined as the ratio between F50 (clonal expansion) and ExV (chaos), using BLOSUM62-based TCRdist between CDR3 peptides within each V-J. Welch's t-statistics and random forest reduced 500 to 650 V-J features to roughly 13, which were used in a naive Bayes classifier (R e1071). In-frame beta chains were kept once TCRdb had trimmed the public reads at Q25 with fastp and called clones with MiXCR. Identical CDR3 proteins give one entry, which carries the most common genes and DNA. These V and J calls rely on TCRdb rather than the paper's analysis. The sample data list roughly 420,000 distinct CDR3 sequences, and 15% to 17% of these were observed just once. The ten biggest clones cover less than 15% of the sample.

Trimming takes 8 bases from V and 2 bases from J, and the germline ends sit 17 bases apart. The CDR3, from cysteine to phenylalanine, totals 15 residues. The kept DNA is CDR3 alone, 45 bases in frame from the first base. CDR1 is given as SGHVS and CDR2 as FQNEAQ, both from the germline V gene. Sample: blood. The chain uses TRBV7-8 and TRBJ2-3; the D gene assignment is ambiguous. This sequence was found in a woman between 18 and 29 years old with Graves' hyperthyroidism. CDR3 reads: CASPPILSVTDTQYF. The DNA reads TGTGCCAGCCCCCCGATCTTGAGCGTCACAGATACGCAGTATTTT.